The entry that follows covers one T cell receptor beta chain sequence. In germline, CDR1 is SGHRS, CDR2 YFSETQ. V lost 0 bases to trimming and J lost 8 bases, with 12 bases between them. This CDR3 region has 15 residues. This entry is derived from a study of technical replicates of blood from several donors. The protocol was immunoSEQ multiplex PCR, while the TCRdb copy is restricted to in-frame clones and leaves out a portion. The sample yields 64,000 or so clones, roughly 96% seen once. The sequenced material came from T cells isolated from PBMCs. The genes are TRBV5-1 and TRBJ1-6, with a tentative D call TRBD1 (6 bases). This receptor was taken from a human donor in good health. The CDR3 protein is CASSLDTGRHSPLHF. CDR3 bases: TGCGCCAGCAGCTTGGATACAGGGAGACATTCACCCCTCCACTTT. Using reference TRBV5-1 and TRBJ1-6 for the parts outside the CDR3, the full variable domain is KAGVTQTPRYLIKTRGQQVTLSCSPISGHRSVSWYQQTPGQGLQFLFEYFSETQRNKGNFPGRFSGRQFSNSRSEMNVSTLELGDSALYLCASSLDTGRHSPLHFGNGTRLTVT.